This paragraph reports one TCR beta chain. What it binds is unknown. The record originates from a study of CD4+ T cells in melanoma. Study-level findings and limits: CD8+ T cell, macrophage and B cell function reportedly correlated with neoantigen-specific CD4+ T cells. Reportedly, melanoma neoantigen-specific CD4+ T cells showed varied differentiation states.

Sequencing was performed with immunoSEQ multiplex PCR; in TCRdb, only in-frame clones are kept and a portion is missing. Among around 110,000 clones listed, 92% were seen once. The CDR3 has 15 amino acids. Germline CDR1 SEHNR, CDR2 FQNEAQ (reference sequence). V dropped 5 bases and J dropped 3 bases, with 15 bases sitting between them. Sequenced input: peripheral blood. The receptor was isolated from a human donor with melanoma. V is TRBV7-9 and J is TRBJ2-3; weak D call: TRBD1 (7 bases). CDR3 coding DNA: TGTGCCAGCAGCGGAGGGGCGACAGGGACAGATACGCAGTATTTT. Translating gives CASSGGATGTDTQYF.